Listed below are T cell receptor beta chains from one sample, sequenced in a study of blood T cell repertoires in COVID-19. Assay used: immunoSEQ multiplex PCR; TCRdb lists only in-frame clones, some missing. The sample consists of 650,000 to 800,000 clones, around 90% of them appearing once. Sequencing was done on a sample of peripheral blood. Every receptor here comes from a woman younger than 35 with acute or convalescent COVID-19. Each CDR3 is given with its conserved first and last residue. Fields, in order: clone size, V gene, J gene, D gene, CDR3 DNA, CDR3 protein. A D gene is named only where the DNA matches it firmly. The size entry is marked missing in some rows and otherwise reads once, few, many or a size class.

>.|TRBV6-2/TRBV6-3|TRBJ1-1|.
TGTGCCAGCAGTTACCGGGGGGACCTAGGAGCTTTCTTT
CASSYRGDLGAFF
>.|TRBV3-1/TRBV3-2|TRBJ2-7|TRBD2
TGTGCCAGCAGCCAAGTAGCGGGACTAGGGACCCACGAGCAGTACTTC
CASSQVAGLGTHEQYF
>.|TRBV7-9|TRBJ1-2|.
TGTGCCAGCAGCTTAGAAAATGAGGAGATCTATGGCTACACCTTC
CASSLENEEIYGYTF
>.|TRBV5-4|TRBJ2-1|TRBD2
TGTGCCAGCAGCCAAAAACCGGGGGGTGAGCAGTTCTTC
CASSQKPGGEQFF
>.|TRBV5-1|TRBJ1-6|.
TGCGCCAGCAGGTCCGGGGGTTCACCCCTCCACTTT
CASRSGGSPLHF
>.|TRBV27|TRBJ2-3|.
TGTGCCAGCAGTCACAGGGTGCCCACAGATACGCAGTATTTT
CASSHRVPTDTQYF
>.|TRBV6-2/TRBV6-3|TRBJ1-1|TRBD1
TGTGCCAGCAGTTACCGACAGACAGGGAGAACTGAAGCTTTCTTT
CASSYRQTGRTEAFF
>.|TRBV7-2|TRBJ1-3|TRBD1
TGTGCCAGCAGCCAGCCGACAGGGAGAGGAAACACCATATATTTT
CASSQPTGRGNTIYF
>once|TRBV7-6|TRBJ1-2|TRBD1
TGTGCCAGCAGCCGAGAAGAGACAGGGTTAGCTAACTATGGCTACACCTTC
CASSREETGLANYGYTF
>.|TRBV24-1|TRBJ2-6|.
TGTGCCACCAGTGATTCTTGGGCCCCGGGGTATACAGCAATCTCTGGGGCCAACGTCCTGACTTTC
CATSDSWAPGYTAISGANVLTF
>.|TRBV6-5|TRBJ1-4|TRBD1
TGTGCCAGCAGTTACGGGGGGACAGGGAATGAAAAACTGTTTTTT
CASSYGGTGNEKLFF
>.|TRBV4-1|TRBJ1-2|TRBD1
TGCGCCAGCAGCCAGGATGACAGGGGGCTAGTGTTTGGCTACACCTTC
CASSQDDRGLVFGYTF
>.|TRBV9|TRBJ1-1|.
TGTGCCAGCAGCGTAGGGGGGAGGGGCACTGAAGCTTTCTTT
CASSVGGRGTEAFF
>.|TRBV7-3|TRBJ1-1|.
TGTGCCAGCAGCTTTCAAGGGGGCACTGAAGCTTTCTTT
CASSFQGGTEAFF
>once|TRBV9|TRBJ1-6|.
TGTGCCAGCAGCGCCACAGGGATAAACTCACCCCTCCACTTT
CASSATGINSPLHF
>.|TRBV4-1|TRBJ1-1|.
TGCGCCAGCAGCCAAGGTGGACTGACGAACACTGAAGCTTTCTTT
CASSQGGLTNTEAFF
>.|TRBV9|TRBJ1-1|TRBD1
TGTGCCAGCAAGGGACAGGGGGCTGACACTGAAGCTTTCTTT
CASKGQGADTEAFF
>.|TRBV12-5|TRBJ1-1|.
TGTGCTAGTGGTTTGGACAGGACCAGCCGGAACACTGAAGCTTTCTTT
CASGLDRTSRNTEAFF
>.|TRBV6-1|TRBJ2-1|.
TGTGCCAGCAGTGATTTGACTAGGGGGCCAAACAATGAGCAGTTCTTC
CASSDLTRGPNNEQFF
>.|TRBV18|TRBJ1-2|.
TGTGCCAGCTCACCACAAGGACTTGCTAACTATGGCTACACCTTC
CASSPQGLANYGYTF
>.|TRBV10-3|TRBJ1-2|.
TGTGCCATCCGGACAGAAACTAACTATGGCTACACCTTC
CAIRTETNYGYTF
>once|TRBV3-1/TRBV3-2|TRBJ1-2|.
TGTGCCAGCAGCCTCCCTGGGGGGGCCCGGTCAAGGGGCTACACCTTC
CASSLPGGARSRGYTF
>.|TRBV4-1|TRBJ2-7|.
TGCGCCAGCAGCCAAGGTAGGGGCTCCTACGAGCAGTACTTC
CASSQGRGSYEQYF
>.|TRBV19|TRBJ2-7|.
TGTGCCAGTAGTCCACAGCTTACCCTCTACGAGCAGTACTTC
CASSPQLTLYEQYF
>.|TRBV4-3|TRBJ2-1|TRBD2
TGCGCCAGCAGCCAATCTAGCGGGGATACCTACAATGAGCAGTTCTTC
CASSQSSGDTYNEQFF
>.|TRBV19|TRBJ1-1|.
TGTGCCAGTATGTCAGGGATGAACACTGAAGCTTTCTTT
CASMSGMNTEAFF
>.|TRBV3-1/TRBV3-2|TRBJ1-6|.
TGTGCCAGCAGCCCGACGGGAAATTCACCCCTCCACTTT
CASSPTGNSPLHF
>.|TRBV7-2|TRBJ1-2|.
TGTGCCAGCAGCGGGGACCTGACCAGGAGGGGCTATGGCTACACCTTC
CASSGDLTRRGYGYTF
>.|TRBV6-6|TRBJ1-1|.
TGTGCCAGCAGTGTCTGGTCAGGGGCTCGAGACACTGAAGCTTTCTTT
CASSVWSGARDTEAFF
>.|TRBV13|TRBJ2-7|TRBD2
TGTGCCAGCAGCCCTCCGCGGGGGGGCGACGGGTGGGTCTACGAGCAGTACTTC
CASSPPRGGDGWVYEQYF
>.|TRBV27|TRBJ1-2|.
TGTGCCAGCACCCGCGACCCCACTAATGGCTACACCTTC
CASTRDPTNGYTF
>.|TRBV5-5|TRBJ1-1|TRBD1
TGTGCCAGCAGCTTAAGGACAGGGAGAATGAACACTGAAGCTTTCTTT
CASSLRTGRMNTEAFF
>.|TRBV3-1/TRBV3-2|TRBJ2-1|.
TGTGCCAGCAGTCCGGGACATAATGAGCAGTTCTTC
CASSPGHNEQFF
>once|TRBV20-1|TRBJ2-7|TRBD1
TGCAGTGCTAGTTCCGCCCCAGGGGGCGGCTACGAGCAGTACTTC
CSASSAPGGGYEQYF
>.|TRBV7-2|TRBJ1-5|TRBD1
TGTGCCAGCAGCTTAGCGCTGACAGGGGGATCCAATCAGCCCCAGCATTTT
CASSLALTGGSNQPQHF
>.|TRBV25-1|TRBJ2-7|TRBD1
TGTGCCAGCAGTGAATGGGGACAGGGGTACGAGCAGTACTTC
CASSEWGQGYEQYF
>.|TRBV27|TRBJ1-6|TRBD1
TGTGCCAGCAGTCTCCGGACAGGGAAGAGCTCCTATAATTCACCCCTCCACTTT
CASSLRTGKSSYNSPLHF
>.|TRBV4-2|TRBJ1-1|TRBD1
TGTGCCAGCAGCCAACCCCACAGGGGCCCTGAAGCTTTCTTT
CASSQPHRGPEAFF
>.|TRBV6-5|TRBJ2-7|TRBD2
TGTGCCAGCAGGCGGACTAGCGGCCCCTACGAGCAGTACTTC
CASRRTSGPYEQYF
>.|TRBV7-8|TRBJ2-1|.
TGTGCCAGCAGCTTAGCGGGAACAGGGAGACGGCTCAATGAGCAGTTCTTC
CASSLAGTGRRLNEQFF
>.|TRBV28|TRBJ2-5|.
TGTGCCAGCTGGGGAACGGCGCACTCTTCGGGGGAGACCCAGTACTTC
CASWGTAHSSGETQYF
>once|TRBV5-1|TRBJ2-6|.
TGCGCCAGCAGCTCTGGCCGGGGAACTGGGGCCAACGTCCTGACTTTC
CASSSGRGTGANVLTF
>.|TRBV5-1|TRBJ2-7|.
TGCGCCAGCAGCTCGGGGACAAACTACGAGCAGTACTTC
CASSSGTNYEQYF
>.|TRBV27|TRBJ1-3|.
TGTGCCAGCAGTTCGGCAGGGAGGGGAAACACCATATATTTT
CASSSAGRGNTIYF
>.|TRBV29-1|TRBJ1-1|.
TGCAGCGTTGTGGGTGAGGGTGAAGCTTTCTTT
CSVVGEGEAFF
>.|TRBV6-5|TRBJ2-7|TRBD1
TGTGCCAGCAGTTACTCCTCGACAGGGACCTACGAGCAGTACTTC
CASSYSSTGTYEQYF
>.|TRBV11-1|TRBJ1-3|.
TGTGCCAGCAGCTTTACGGACGGGGGGCCTGGAAACACCATATATTTT
CASSFTDGGPGNTIYF
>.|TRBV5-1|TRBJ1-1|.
TGCGCCAGCAGTGGGCTAGGGGTAGACACTGAAGCTTTCTTT
CASSGLGVDTEAFF
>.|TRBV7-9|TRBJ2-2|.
TGTGCCAGCAGCTTAGTCCGGTCGAACACCGGGGAGCTGTTTTTT
CASSLVRSNTGELFF
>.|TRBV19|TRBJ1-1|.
TGTGCCAGTAGGGACACGGTTGTCGGTGAAGCTTTCTTT
CASRDTVVGEAFF
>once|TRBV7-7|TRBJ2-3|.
TGTGCCAGCAGCTTAGTCAGGTCAGATACGCAGTATTTT
CASSLVRSDTQYF